The rows below give T cell receptor beta chains drawn from one sample of a study of T cell changes during pregnancy in multiple sclerosis. The table came from immunoSEQ multiplex PCR; TCRdb's copy has only in-frame clones and leaves some out. In the table there are about 66,000 clones, more than 85% of which are singletons. The sample in question was CD8+ T cells from peripheral blood mononuclear cells, obtained before pregnancy. The receptors come from a female donor with multiple sclerosis, enrolled in a pregnancy study. Both conserved end residues are part of each CDR3. Each record gives: V gene, clone size, D gene, J gene, CDR3 protein, CDR3 DNA. The D gene is left open where the match is weak. Clone size is not always given. Where it is, it says once, few, many or a class for expanded clones.

V: TRBV5-6; size: -; D: -; J: TRBJ1-2; CDR3: CASSFVGVANYGYTF; DNA: TGTGCCAGCAGCTTTGTCGGGGTCGCTAACTATGGCTACACCTTC
V: TRBV7-8; size: -; D: TRBD1; J: TRBJ1-4; CDR3: CASSRGTGGEKLFF; DNA: TGTGCCAGCAGCCGGGGGACAGGGGGTGAAAAACTGTTTTTT
V: TRBV25-1; size: -; D: TRBD1; J: TRBJ1-2; CDR3: CASSEDWDSLQPNYGYTF; DNA: TGTGCCAGCAGTGAAGATTGGGACAGCCTTCAACCTAACTATGGCTACACCTTC
V: TRBV4-2; size: -; D: -; J: TRBJ2-7; CDR3: CASSQDLSSSHEQYF; DNA: TGTGCCAGCAGCCAAGATCTAAGTAGCTCCCACGAGCAGTACTTC
V: TRBV27; size: -; D: TRBD2; J: TRBJ2-7; CDR3: CASSLTSGGYEQYF; DNA: TGTGCCAGCAGTTTAACTAGCGGGGGTTACGAGCAGTACTTC
V: TRBV4-1; size: -; D: -; J: TRBJ1-2; CDR3: CASSLGGSNNYGYTF; DNA: TGCGCCAGCAGCTTGGGAGGATCCAATAACTATGGCTACACCTTC
V: TRBV7-6; size: -; D: -; J: TRBJ1-4; CDR3: CASSLDESRLGEKLFF; DNA: TGTGCCAGCAGCTTAGATGAGAGCCGCCTAGGTGAAAAACTGTTTTTT
V: TRBV6-4; size: medium-sized; D: -; J: TRBJ2-2; CDR3: CASSGTNTGELFF; DNA: TGTGCCAGCAGTGGGACAAACACCGGGGAGCTGTTTTTT
V: TRBV6-5; size: -; D: -; J: TRBJ2-1; CDR3: CASSSGTYNEQFF; DNA: TGTGCCAGCAGCTCCGGGACTTATAATGAGCAGTTCTTC
V: TRBV27; size: -; D: -; J: TRBJ1-1; CDR3: CASSLMAGTEGAFF; DNA: TGTGCCAGCAGTTTAATGGCGGGCACCGAGGGAGCTTTCTTT
V: TRBV2; size: -; D: TRBD1; J: TRBJ2-7; CDR3: CASSGSGQLTYEQYF; DNA: TGTGCCAGCAGTGGATCGGGACAGCTAACCTACGAGCAGTACTTC
V: TRBV7-2; size: -; D: -; J: TRBJ2-5; CDR3: CASTQLQGRETQYF; DNA: TGTGCCAGCACCCAATTACAGGGACGAGAGACCCAGTACTTC
V: TRBV5-1; size: -; D: TRBD1; J: TRBJ2-7; CDR3: CASSATGETYEQYF; DNA: TGCGCCAGCAGCGCGACAGGGGAGACCTACGAGCAGTACTTC
V: TRBV10-1; size: -; D: TRBD1; J: TRBJ2-7; CDR3: CASSTGAPDEQYF; DNA: TGCGCCAGCAGTACAGGGGCCCCGGACGAGCAGTACTTC
V: TRBV29-1; size: -; D: TRBD1; J: TRBJ1-1; CDR3: CSVEFKGAGAFF; DNA: TGCAGCGTTGAATTTAAGGGGGCGGGGGCTTTCTTT
V: TRBV4-2; size: -; D: TRBD1; J: TRBJ1-5; CDR3: CASSQEARQGDQPQHF; DNA: TGTGCCAGCAGCCAAGAAGCCAGACAGGGCGATCAGCCCCAGCATTTT
V: TRBV7-9; size: few; D: TRBD1; J: TRBJ1-2; CDR3: CASSPGQALYGYTF; DNA: TGTGCCAGCAGCCCTGGACAGGCCCTCTATGGCTACACCTTC
V: TRBV6-5; size: -; D: -; J: TRBJ1-6; CDR3: CAAGGNSPLHF; DNA: TGTGCGGCGGGGGGAAATTCACCCCTCCACTTT